The rows below give T cell receptor beta chains drawn from one sample of a study of blood T cell repertoires in COVID-19. The method was immunoSEQ multiplex PCR; TCRdb's version includes in-frame clones alone and lacks a portion of them. The sample has some 200,000 clones; around 89% are singletons. The sample consisted of PBMCs or T cells enriched from blood (not recorded which). These receptors were collected from a young woman who had recovered from COVID-19. Each CDR3 is given with its conserved first and last residue. The order of the fields is V gene, D gene, clone size, J gene, CDR3 length, CDR3 DNA, CDR3 protein. A D gene is named only where the DNA matches it firmly. Not every row has a clone size; where given, it reads once, few, many or a size class.

V: TRBV12-5
D: TRBD1
size: NA
J: TRBJ1-4
length: 16
DNA: TGTGCTAGTGGTTCGACTTTGGGGACAGCTCCTGAAAAACTGTTTTTT
CDR3: CASGSTLGTAPEKLFF

V: TRBV5-1
D: NA
size: NA
J: TRBJ1-6
length: 18
DNA: TGCGCCAGCAGCTTGCGCCCGTTATCAGGGCCCTGGAATTCACCCCTCCACTTT
CDR3: CASSLRPLSGPWNSPLHF

V: TRBV4-2
D: TRBD2
size: NA
J: TRBJ2-5
length: 16
DNA: TGTGCCAGCAGCCAAAGACTAGCGGGGGGGAGAGAGACCCAGTACTTC
CDR3: CASSQRLAGGRETQYF

V: TRBV10-2
D: TRBD1
size: NA
J: TRBJ2-4
length: 15
DNA: TGCGCCAGCAGAGGACAGGGACAAGCCAAAAACATTCAGTACTTC
CDR3: CASRGQGQAKNIQYF

V: TRBV5-8
D: TRBD2
size: NA
J: TRBJ2-3
length: 18
DNA: TGTGCCAGCAGCAGACGACTAGCGGATACACTTAGGGGAGATACGCAGTATTTT
CDR3: CASSRRLADTLRGDTQYF

V: TRBV5-1
D: NA
size: NA
J: TRBJ2-7
length: 13
DNA: TGCGCCAGCAGCCGGACAGTCACCTACGAGCAGTACTTC
CDR3: CASSRTVTYEQYF

V: TRBV7-7
D: TRBD1
size: NA
J: TRBJ1-1
length: 18
DNA: TGTGCCAGCAGCTTTCGACAGGGGGAACCTCCTATGCAAACTGAAGCTTTCTTT
CDR3: CASSFRQGEPPMQTEAFF

V: TRBV30
D: TRBD1
size: NA
J: TRBJ2-1
length: 15
DNA: TGTGCCTGGAGTCCGGGGACAGTTGCCTACAATGAGCAGTTCTTC
CDR3: CAWSPGTVAYNEQFF

V: TRBV28
D: TRBD1
size: NA
J: TRBJ1-5
length: 15
DNA: TGTGCCAGCAGAACAGGGGGCGCAGGGGATCAGCCCCAGCATTTT
CDR3: CASRTGGAGDQPQHF

V: TRBV7-2
D: NA
size: NA
J: TRBJ2-5
length: 13
DNA: TGTGCCAGCAGCTTTCGGACTTCAGAGACCCAGTACTTC
CDR3: CASSFRTSETQYF

V: TRBV10-3
D: TRBD2
size: NA
J: TRBJ2-7
length: 17
DNA: TGTGCCATCAGTCCCGGGACTAGCGGGGGGCCCACCAACGAGCAGTACTTC
CDR3: CAISPGTSGGPTNEQYF

V: TRBV5-1
D: TRBD1
size: NA
J: TRBJ1-5
length: 15
DNA: TGCGCCAGCAGCTTGGGACAGGGGGCCGCACAGCCCCAGCATTTT
CDR3: CASSLGQGAAQPQHF

V: TRBV24-1
D: TRBD1
size: once
J: TRBJ1-2
length: 15
DNA: TGTGCCACCAGTGACCCTGGACAGGCGAGACGCGGCTACACCTTC
CDR3: CATSDPGQARRGYTF

V: TRBV28
D: TRBD1
size: NA
J: TRBJ1-2
length: 13
DNA: TGTGCCAGCAGTTCCGACAGGGCGGGTGGCTACACCTTC
CDR3: CASSSDRAGGYTF

V: TRBV19
D: TRBD1
size: NA
J: TRBJ1-2
length: 13
DNA: TGTGCCAGTAGTAGACAGGGAGACTATGGCTACACCTTC
CDR3: CASSRQGDYGYTF

V: TRBV29-1
D: NA
size: NA
J: TRBJ2-2
length: 16
DNA: TGCAGCGTTGAAGAACCGTGGGGGGAGAACACCGGGGAGCTGTTTTTT
CDR3: CSVEEPWGENTGELFF

V: TRBV3-1/TRBV3-2
D: NA
size: NA
J: TRBJ1-1
length: 17
DNA: TGTGCCAGCAGCCACTCCTCCGGGGGGGCAGGGAACACTGAAGCTTTCTTT
CDR3: CASSHSSGGAGNTEAFF

V: TRBV5-1
D: NA
size: NA
J: TRBJ1-1
length: 14
DNA: TGCGCCAGCAGCCTCGTAAGAGGGAACACTGAAGCTTTCTTT
CDR3: CASSLVRGNTEAFF

V: TRBV27
D: NA
size: NA
J: TRBJ2-1
length: 17
DNA: TGTGCCAGTTATCCAACCCGGCAGCAAAAGGGGGACAATGAGCAGTTCTTC
CDR3: CASYPTRQQKGDNEQFF

V: TRBV5-1
D: NA
size: NA
J: TRBJ2-5
length: 16
DNA: TGCGCCAGCAGCCCGTATGGGGGCGCGACCCAAGAGACCCAGTACTTC
CDR3: CASSPYGGATQETQYF

V: TRBV30
D: NA
size: NA
J: TRBJ1-6
length: 15
DNA: TGTGCCTGGAGTAAAAAGAGTTGGCGGAATTCACCCCTCCACTTT
CDR3: CAWSKKSWRNSPLHF

V: TRBV5-5
D: NA
size: NA
J: TRBJ2-7
length: 15
DNA: TGTGCCAGCAGCTTGGCCCCGTATTTTTCGGACGAGCAGTACTTC
CDR3: CASSLAPYFSDEQYF